This is a list of T cell receptor beta chains from one sample in a study of shared clonotypes between healthy human individuals. Sequencing was performed with immunoSEQ multiplex PCR; in TCRdb, only in-frame clones are kept and a portion is missing. The sample includes 490,000 or so clones, roughly 85% seen only once; the top ten take 12%. Sequencing was carried out using PBMCs. The receptors stem from a woman aged 40 to 50 in good health. Some clones in this sample may be carry-over from other donors' samples. Each CDR3 is given with its conserved first and last residue. The D gene is left open where the match is weak. Only part of the rows carry a size: once, few, many, or a class if the clone is expanded.

clone_size | d_call | j_call | v_call | cdr3_aa
. | TRBD1 | TRBJ1-2 | TRBV7-9 | CASSPGTVSGYTF
. | TRBD2 | TRBJ2-7 | TRBV11-2 | CASSNRWAGGAEQYF
. | . | TRBJ1-2 | TRBV7-9 | CASSLAWTNYGYTF
. | TRBD1 | TRBJ2-4 | TRBV4-3 | CASSRGDLGDRGEENIQYF
few | TRBD2 | TRBJ2-3 | TRBV11-2 | CASSPGTSGSLGDTQYF
. | TRBD1 | . | TRBV29-1 | CSAGTGEPYEQYF
. | TRBD2 | TRBJ2-1 | TRBV5-1 | CASSLVLAGGGEQFF
. | . | TRBJ2-7 | TRBV7-9 | CASSLGDKVYEQYF
. | . | TRBJ2-5 | TRBV5-1 | CASSLGVQETQYF
. | TRBD1 | TRBJ2-5 | TRBV29-1 | CSERTGQETQYF
few | TRBD1 | TRBJ1-2 | TRBV7-2 | CASSLWGQGASTGGYTF
. | . | TRBJ2-7 | TRBV30 | CAWSVEGVYEQYF
. | . | TRBJ1-1 | TRBV6-9 | CASSYLRGITEAFF
. | TRBD2 | TRBJ2-7 | TRBV10-3 | CAIRWGTSGLSYEQYF
. | . | TRBJ1-5 | TRBV18 | CASSPPPGHPRDYSNQPQHF
. | TRBD2 | TRBJ2-1 | TRBV4-3 | CASSPWEGENNEQFF